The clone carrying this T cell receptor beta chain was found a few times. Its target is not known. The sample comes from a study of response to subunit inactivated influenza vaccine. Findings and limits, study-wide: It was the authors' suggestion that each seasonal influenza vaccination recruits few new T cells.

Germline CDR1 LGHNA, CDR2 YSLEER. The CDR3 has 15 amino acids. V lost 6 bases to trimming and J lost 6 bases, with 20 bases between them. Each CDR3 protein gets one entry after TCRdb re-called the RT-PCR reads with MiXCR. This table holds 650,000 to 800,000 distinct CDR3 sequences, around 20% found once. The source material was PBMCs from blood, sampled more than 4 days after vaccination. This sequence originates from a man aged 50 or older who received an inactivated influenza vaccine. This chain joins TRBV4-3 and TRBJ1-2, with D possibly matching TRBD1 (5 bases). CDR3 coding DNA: TGCGCCAGCAGACCTAAGGACGGGGCTGGCAATGGCTACACCTTC. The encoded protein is CASRPKDGAGNGYTF.